Listed here are 11 T cell receptor beta chains from one sample, sequenced in a study of blood T cell repertoires in COVID-19. TCRdb's table, derived via immunoSEQ multiplex PCR, lists solely in-frame clones and lacks some. The table has almost 200,000 clones, approximately 80% seen once; the top ten hold 0.8% to 0.95%. The sequenced material came from peripheral blood. Receptors were obtained from a man in his sixties with COVID-19, enrolled during active disease.

The chain carries TRBV12-3 or TRBV12-4 and TRBJ1-4; D is unresolved. The V end was cut by 7 bases, the J end by 5 bases, with 8 bases between. CDR3 size: 12 residues. The CDR3 loop is CASKRRNEKLFF. Written as DNA, the CDR3 is TGTGCCAGCAAAAGGAGAAATGAAAAACTGTTTTTT.

The chain recombines TRBV6-2 or TRBV6-3 with TRBJ2-1; 9 bases align to TRBD1. V shed 1 base and J 5 bases; nucleotides not matched to a gene: 0. From germline, CDR1 is MNHEY and CDR2 SVGEGT. This CDR3 region has 14 residues. The CDR3 protein is CASSYWTGDNEQFF. The CDR3 DNA reads as TGTGCCAGCAGTTACTGGACAGGGGACAATGAGCAGTTCTTC.

The chain employs TRBV7-2 and TRBJ1-1; the match to TRBD1 covers 7 bases. The ends lost 5 bases at V and 0 bases at J; junction bases unmatched: 3. This CDR3 contains 14 residues. Germline V gives CDR1 SGHTA, CDR2 FQGNSA. CDR3 in DNA: TGTGCCAGCAGCCGGGGGACAGTGAACACTGAAGCTTTCTTT. Amino acid sequence: CASSRGTVNTEAFF.

The chain carries TRBV6-6 and TRBJ1-1, with 7 positions matching TRBD1. CDR1 and CDR2 (germline): MNHNY, SVGAGI (reference sequence). V was clipped by 5 bases and J by 0 bases; unmatched bases: 6. The CDR3 spans 15 residues. The CDR3 reads CASSQGQVMNTEAFF. Written as DNA, the CDR3 is TGTGCCAGCAGTCAAGGACAGGTTATGAACACTGAAGCTTTCTTT.

There are a few counts of this clone. This chain links TRBV19 with TRBJ1-3, with D maybe TRBD1 (5 bases). Trimming removed 9 bases at V and 0 bases at J, with 12 bases between. This CDR3 has 14 amino acids. Germline V gene data show CDR1 as LNHDA and CDR2 as SQIVND (reference sequence). The CDR3 DNA reads as TGTGCCAGCCGAGACAGAAACTCTGGAAACACCATATATTTT. As protein: CASRDRNSGNTIYF.

This chain links TRBV28 with TRBJ1-4; D might be TRBD1 (6 bases). V lost 6 bases, J lost 14 bases, and 22 bases lay in between. The CDR3 is 14 residues long. Germline V gene sequence: CDR1 MDHEN, CDR2 SYDVKM. CDR3 DNA sequence: TGTGCCAGCAGGAAAAAGACAGGTCCGGTCGGCCTGTTTTTT. Protein: CASRKKTGPVGLFF.

The V and J genes are TRBV4-3 and TRBJ2-7, with TRBD1 matching over 9 bases. The ends lost 2 bases at V and 2 bases at J; junction bases unmatched: 7. Looked up from germline, CDR1 is LGHNA and CDR2 is YSLEER. CDR3 length: 16 residues. Written as DNA, the CDR3 is TGCGCCAGCAGCCAATCACGAGGACAGGGGACCTACGAGCAGTACTTC. Its translation: CASSQSRGQGTYEQYF.

This chain links TRBV7-9 with TRBJ2-6, with 8 bases identical to TRBD1. The V segment lost 1 base and the J segment 2 bases; nucleotides outside the gene matches: 7. The CDR3 contains 18 residues. Germline-derived CDR1 and CDR2 are SEHNR and FQNEAQ (reference sequence). The CDR3 coding sequence is TGTGCCAGCAGCTTAGTGGGGACAGGAGGTACTGGGGCCAACGTCCTGACTTTC. Translating gives CASSLVGTGGTGANVLTF.

This clone was detected only a few times. The J gene is TRBJ2-7, the V gene TRBV16; 7 nucleotides agree with TRBD1. This CDR3 has 13 amino acids. CDR1 is KGHSY and CDR2 is FQNENV in the germline V gene. V lost 5 bases, J lost 6 bases, and 7 bases stayed unmatched. CDR3 amino acids: CASSTQQGIEQYF. DNA of the CDR3: TGTGCCAGCAGCACACAACAGGGGATCGAGCAGTACTTC.

The CDR3 spells CASSFPNTEAFF. CDR3 bases: TGTGCCAGCAGCTTTCCTAACACTGAAGCTTTCTTT. J is TRBJ1-1 and V is TRBV5-4; no clear D. The CDR3 runs to 12 residues. V was trimmed by 2 bases and J by 2 bases, leaving 4 bases between them. Germline V gene data show CDR1 as SGHNT and CDR2 as YYREEE (reference sequence). Filled out from reference TRBV5-4 and TRBJ1-1, the complete variable domain reads ETGVTQSPTHLIKTRGQQVTLRCSSQSGHNTVSWYQQALGQGPQFIFQYYREEENGRGNFPPRFSGLQFPNYSSELNVNALELDDSALYLCASSFPNTEAFFGQGTRLTVV.

This clone was detected once. The rearrangement uses TRBV28 and TRBJ1-2, with 9 bases fitting TRBD1. V dropped 10 bases and J dropped 0; count of bases not matched to a gene: 6. In germline, CDR1 is MDHEN, CDR2 SYDVKM. This CDR3 is 14 amino acids long. The CDR3: CATGQGWTNYGYTF. CDR3 nucleotide sequence: TGTGCCACAGGACAGGGGTGGACTAACTATGGCTACACCTTC.